The present T cell receptor (beta chain) was sequenced within a study of brain T cells in children with intractable seizures. V was clipped by 0 bases and J by 4 bases, with 9 bases between them. CDR3 size: 15 residues. The germline CDR1 and CDR2 sequences are ENHRY and SYGVKD. Indicated time point: blood from clinic visit 5 months post-surgery; TSC patient then seizure free. Clones were sequenced by immunoSEQ multiplex PCR, and TCRdb holds only the in-frame ones, with some missing. The sample has approximately 330,000 clones, 93% seen once; the top ten hold around 5%. This TCR was sampled from a boy under three years old with tuberous sclerosis and intractable seizures. Sequenced here: peripheral blood, sampled approximately 5 months after surgery. The chain uses TRBV10-3 and TRBJ2-2; D is ambiguous. Here the CDR3 reads CAISESSGGTGELFF. The CDR3 DNA reads TGTGCCATCAGTGAGTCTTCTGGCGGCACCGGGGAGCTGTTTTTT.